Listed below are T cell receptor beta chains from one sample, sequenced in a study of post-analysis software for immune sequencing data. TCRdb ran MiXCR on the PCR reads and lists one entry per CDR3 protein. The sample records hundreds of thousands of distinct CDR3 sequences, under 70% being singletons. The sample comprised blood. The receptors originated from a girl aged 10-17 years with multiple sclerosis. Each CDR3 is given with its conserved first and last residue. The D gene is left open where the match is weak. Clone size, where shown, is once, few, many, or a class for clones that have expanded.

TRBV6-5	NA	NA	TRBJ1-6	TGTGCCAGCTCCATAGGACCGACGATGACGGATTCACCCCTCCACTTT	CASSIGPTMTDSPLHF
TRBV4-1	NA	NA	TRBJ1-1	TGCGCCAGCAGCCAAGACGGGGGGAGGTATATGAACACTGAAGCTTTCTTT	CASSQDGGRYMNTEAFF
TRBV4-2	NA	few	TRBJ1-4	TGTGCCAGCAACAGACAGGATGAAAAACTGTTTTTT	CASNRQDEKLFF
TRBV6-1	NA	NA	TRBJ2-7	TGTGCCAGCAGTGCAACTACCCGGGCAGCTTCACGACTCAACTCCTACGAGCAGTACTTC	CASSATTRAASRLNSYEQYF
TRBV20-1	TRBD1	few	TRBJ2-3	TGCAGTGCTAGACCGGGACAGAGATTTACAGATACGCAGTATTTT	CSARPGQRFTDTQYF
TRBV29-1	NA	NA	TRBJ2-7	TGCAGCGTTGAAGAACTTTCCAGGGGTTCCAACGAGCAGTACTTC	CSVEELSRGSNEQYF
TRBV29-1	NA	NA	TRBJ2-1	TGCAGCGTTGTGAGGGGTTCGGTGGATGAGCAGTTCTTC	CSVVRGSVDEQFF
TRBV29-1	NA	many	TRBJ2-7	TGCAGCGTTGTGATACAGTCCTACGAGCAGTACTTC	CSVVIQSYEQYF
TRBV25-1	NA	NA	TRBJ2-3	TGTGCCGCCGGGGAGGTGAGCACAGATACGCAGTATTTT	CAAGEVSTDTQYF
TRBV5-1	TRBD2	once	TRBJ2-3	TGCGCCAGCAGCTCGGGACTAGCGGCAAGCACAGATACGCAGTATTTT	CASSSGLAASTDTQYF
TRBV25-1	NA	NA	TRBJ1-2	TGTGCCAGCCGAACCTCGGGTAGCTTCTATGGCTACACCTTC	CASRTSGSFYGYTF
TRBV7-9	NA	NA	TRBJ1-4	TGTGCCAGCAGCTTAGCAGGGGATAGTGAAAAACTGTTTTTT	CASSLAGDSEKLFF
TRBV7-9	NA	NA	TRBJ2-7	TGTGCCAGCAGCTCGGTCAGTAGCGGAGCTTACAATGAGCAGTACTTC	CASSSVSSGAYNEQYF
TRBV29-1	NA	NA	TRBJ1-1	TGCAGCGTTGAACGACAGATTTACACTGAAGCTTTCTTT	CSVERQIYTEAFF
TRBV10-3	NA	few	TRBJ1-2	TGTGCCATCAGTGAGTCGTCCGGGCAGGCGCCATATGGCTACACCTTC	CAISESSGQAPYGYTF
TRBV5-1	NA	NA	TRBJ1-6	TGCGCCAGCAGCGCAGACCGGGCTAGTTCACCCCTCCACTTT	CASSADRASSPLHF
TRBV28	NA	NA	TRBJ1-2	TGTGCCGTAGCGGAGGGGTGGAGGACGTATGGCTACACCTTC	CAVAEGWRTYGYTF
TRBV4-1	NA	NA	TRBJ1-5	TGCGCCAGCAGCCAGGACACAGGAGCGATGCCCCAGCATTTT	CASSQDTGAMPQHF
TRBV20-1	TRBD1	NA	TRBJ2-7	TGCAGTGCTCTCCGGGACAGGTCCTACGAGCAGTACTTC	CSALRDRSYEQYF
TRBV9	NA	NA	TRBJ1-2	TGTGCCAGCAGCGTAGAAGGGTATCGTGGCTACACCTTC	CASSVEGYRGYTF
TRBV7-9	TRBD1	NA	TRBJ2-7	TGTGCCAGCGCTGACAGGGATGAGTACGAGCAGTACTTC	CASADRDEYEQYF
TRBV6-1	NA	NA	TRBJ2-4	TGTGCCAGCAGGCCTCTCGTTCAAGGGGAACTAGCCAAAAACATTCAGTACTTC	CASRPLVQGELAKNIQYF